A selection of T cell receptor beta chains follows, all from one sample in a study of early T cells in non-severe SARS-CoV-2 infection. TCRdb ran MiXCR on the 5' RACE reads and lists one entry per CDR3 protein. This table has just over 65,000 distinct CDR3 sequences, 13% appearing once. Sequencing was carried out using whole blood. These TCRs come from an adult who was a healthcare worker with PCR-confirmed SARS-CoV-2 infection or an uninfected control (not recorded which). CDR3s include the opening cysteine and the closing phenylalanine or tryptophan. D genes are given only for firm matches. For some rows the clone size is stated as once, few or many, or as a class when expanded; others skip it.

v_gene,abundance,d_gene,j_gene,CDR3aa,CDR3nt
TRBV9,many,TRBD2,TRBJ2-1,CASSGAGMYNEQFF,TGTGCCAGCAGCGGAGCGGGAATGTACAATGAGCAGTTCTTC
TRBV28,-,-,TRBJ2-2,CASSSTLWELFF,TGTGCCAGCAGCTCGACTCTGTGGGAGCTGTTTTTT
TRBV27,-,-,TRBJ2-5,CASRGQGDTEYQETQYF,TGTGCCAGCAGGGGGCAGGGCGACACGGAGTACCAAGAGACCCAGTACTTC
TRBV29-1,many,-,TRBJ2-7,CSVVIWVEQYF,TGCAGCGTTGTCATATGGGTCGAGCAGTACTTC
TRBV5-4,many,-,TRBJ2-7,CASSSTVSYEQYF,TGTGCCAGCAGCTCTACAGTTTCCTACGAGCAGTACTTC
TRBV7-2,few,-,TRBJ2-2,CASSAGPRKLFF,TGTGCCAGCAGTGCGGGACCACGGAAGCTGTTTTTT
TRBV20-1,-,-,TRBJ1-6,CSASGAGAYSPLHF,TGCAGTGCTAGTGGGGCAGGGGCGTATTCACCCCTCCACTTT
TRBV3-1,many,TRBD2,TRBJ2-1,CASSQVGTRNNEQFF,TGTGCCAGCAGCCAAGTCGGGACTAGAAACAATGAGCAGTTCTTC
TRBV28,-,-,TRBJ2-7,CASSPVPSYEQYF,TGTGCCAGCAGTCCGGTCCCCTCCTACGAGCAGTACTTC
TRBV5-1,few,TRBD1,TRBJ2-6,CASSLDGTGNSGANVLTF,TGCGCCAGCAGCTTGGACGGGACAGGGAATTCTGGGGCCAACGTCCTGACTTTC
TRBV5-6,-,-,TRBJ2-6,CASSLIWAGANVLTF,TGTGCCAGCAGCTTGATCTGGGCTGGGGCCAACGTCCTGACTTTC
TRBV20-1,many,TRBD2,TRBJ2-1,CSARGLAGGNEQFF,TGCAGTGCTCGAGGACTAGCGGGAGGAAATGAGCAGTTCTTC
TRBV30,many,-,TRBJ2-7,CAWATGIYEQYF,TGTGCCTGGGCTACGGGTATCTACGAGCAGTACTTC
TRBV29-1,many,-,TRBJ2-7,CSVAGGAGLLSREQYF,TGCAGCGTTGCCGGGGGCGCGGGACTACTATCTCGCGAGCAGTACTTC
TRBV20-1,few,-,TRBJ2-2,CSAREVAGVTGELFF,TGCAGTGCTAGAGAGGTAGCAGGGGTCACCGGGGAGCTGTTTTTT
TRBV27,few,TRBD2,TRBJ2-7,CASSLSRAGGGYYEQYF,TGTGCCAGCAGTTTATCGAGAGCGGGGGGAGGATACTACGAGCAGTACTTC
TRBV18,few,-,TRBJ2-1,CASSPLGNEQFF,TGTGCCAGCTCACCTCTAGGGAATGAGCAGTTCTTC
TRBV5-4,few,TRBD2,TRBJ2-5,CASSRAGGPEETQYF,TGTGCCAGCAGCCGAGCGGGAGGGCCGGAAGAGACCCAGTACTTC
TRBV6-2/TRBV6-3,-,-,TRBJ2-2,CASSLDAAITGELFF,TGTGCCAGCAGTTTGGATGCCGCGATCACCGGGGAGCTGTTTTTT
TRBV20-1,-,TRBD1,TRBJ1-4,CSATKGAGTNEKLFF,TGCAGTGCTACCAAGGGGGCCGGTACTAATGAAAAACTGTTTTTT
TRBV28,few,TRBD1,TRBJ2-7,CASTSGAGGVYEQYF,TGTGCCAGCACCAGTGGGGCAGGGGGCGTTTACGAGCAGTACTTC
TRBV11-2,few,-,TRBJ2-1,CASSLDRAAGEQFF,TGTGCCAGCAGCTTAGACAGGGCAGCGGGTGAGCAGTTCTTC
TRBV28,many,TRBD1,TRBJ2-3,CASSLPPSRQGAADTQYF,TGTGCCAGCAGTTTACCCCCCTCACGACAGGGGGCAGCAGATACGCAGTATTTT
TRBV7-2,many,TRBD1,TRBJ2-1,CASSLGTGPYNEQFF,TGTGCCAGCAGCTTAGGGACAGGGCCGTACAATGAGCAGTTCTTC
TRBV20-1,many,-,TRBJ2-6,CSAQKFSGANVLTF,TGCAGCGCCCAGAAGTTCTCTGGGGCCAACGTCCTGACTTTC
TRBV5-1,many,-,TRBJ2-3,CASSRKTGGRGNTDTQYF,TGCGCCAGCAGCCGTAAAACCGGAGGGCGAGGAAACACAGATACGCAGTATTTT
TRBV28,-,-,TRBJ1-1,CASRETGNTEAFF,TGTGCCAGCAGGGAAACAGGGAACACTGAAGCTTTCTTT
TRBV11-2,few,TRBD1,TRBJ1-2,CASSLEWTGYGYTF,TGTGCCAGCAGCTTAGAGTGGACAGGATATGGCTACACCTTC
TRBV6-5,-,-,TRBJ1-3,CASRREGGRGNTIYF,TGTGCCAGCAGAAGGGAGGGGGGGCGAGGGAACACCATATATTTT
TRBV28,-,-,TRBJ2-2,CASSLGGNANTGELFF,TGTGCCAGCAGTTTAGGCGGGAACGCGAACACCGGGGAGCTGTTTTTT
TRBV29-1,-,-,TRBJ2-1,CSAEGPNEQFF,TGCAGCGCTGAAGGGCCAAATGAGCAGTTCTTC
TRBV28,-,TRBD1,TRBJ2-7,CASSRYRGGYEQYF,TGTGCCAGCAGTCGTTACAGGGGTGGCTACGAGCAGTACTTC
TRBV29-1,few,TRBD2,TRBJ2-1,CSVDGLRREGGSYNEQFF,TGCAGCGTGGATGGACTACGGCGGGAGGGCGGATCCTACAATGAGCAGTTCTTC
TRBV29-1,many,-,TRBJ2-7,CSVRLGAYEQYF,TGCAGCGTTCGGTTGGGGGCTTACGAGCAGTACTTC
TRBV7-2,-,-,TRBJ1-2,CASSLWVTDYGYTF,TGTGCCAGCAGCTTATGGGTAACAGACTATGGCTACACCTTC
TRBV16,-,-,TRBJ2-6,CASSQFVGGANVLTF,TGTGCCAGCAGCCAATTTGTAGGTGGGGCCAACGTCCTGACTTTC
TRBV24-1,many,TRBD1,TRBJ2-1,CATSDLHRGNNEQFF,TGTGCCACCAGTGATTTGCACAGGGGTAATAATGAGCAGTTCTTC
TRBV9,few,-,TRBJ2-2,CASSASGELFF,TGTGCCAGCAGCGCGTCCGGGGAGCTGTTTTTT
TRBV5-1,-,-,TRBJ1-5,CASSAETGGDQPQHF,TGCGCCAGCAGCGCAGAGACAGGAGGGGATCAGCCCCAGCATTTT
TRBV18,few,-,TRBJ1-5,CASSPGDPGGNQPQHF,TGTGCCAGCTCACCAGGGGACCCCGGAGGCAATCAGCCCCAGCATTTT
TRBV28,-,-,TRBJ2-3,CASSLLGLGTDTQYF,TGTGCCAGCAGTTTATTAGGGTTGGGCACAGATACGCAGTATTTT
TRBV20-1,many,-,TRBJ1-5,CSARVGFNQPQHF,TGCAGTGCTAGAGTTGGTTTCAATCAGCCCCAGCATTTT
TRBV11-1,many,TRBD1,TRBJ1-1,CASSLLGQGNTEAFF,TGTGCCAGCAGCTTACTGGGACAGGGGAACACTGAAGCTTTCTTT
TRBV29-1,-,TRBD2,TRBJ2-1,CSVEVAGRIYNEQFF,TGCAGCGTTGAGGTGGCCGGGAGGATCTACAATGAGCAGTTCTTC
TRBV20-1,-,-,TRBJ1-4,CSATRGNVGNEKLFF,TGCAGTGCTACCAGGGGAAATGTAGGAAATGAAAAACTGTTTTTT
TRBV9,few,-,TRBJ2-4,CASSFSGESENIQYF,TGTGCCAGCAGCTTTTCAGGGGAGTCGGAAAACATTCAGTACTTC
TRBV6-6,few,-,TRBJ1-6,CASSYSTSYNSPLHF,TGTGCCAGCAGTTACTCGACTTCCTATAATTCACCCCTCCACTTT
TRBV3-1,many,-,TRBJ1-2,CASSQAGISLRGYTF,TGTGCCAGCAGCCAAGCCGGGATATCGCTTCGGGGCTACACCTTC
TRBV28,few,-,TRBJ2-2,CASSDPAALGTGELFF,TGTGCCAGCTCCGACCCAGCGGCACTGGGGACCGGGGAGCTGTTTTTT
TRBV6-5,few,-,TRBJ2-7,CASLGAYEQYF,TGTGCCAGCCTAGGGGCCTACGAGCAGTACTTC
TRBV12-3/TRBV12-4,many,-,TRBJ2-3,CASSLASGFSTDTQYF,TGTGCCAGCAGCCTCGCCAGCGGGTTCAGCACAGATACGCAGTATTTT
TRBV6-5,many,-,TRBJ1-2,CASSYFIRGTDGYTF,TGTGCCAGCAGTTACTTTATCAGGGGAACTGATGGCTACACCTTC
TRBV12-5,-,-,TRBJ2-2,CASGPTGGNTGELFF,TGTGCTAGTGGGCCGACCGGGGGAAACACCGGGGAGCTGTTTTTT
TRBV30,few,-,TRBJ2-1,CAWSVFSYNEQFF,TGTGCCTGGAGTGTGTTCTCCTACAATGAGCAGTTCTTC
TRBV20-1,-,TRBD2,TRBJ2-3,CSAIAGTDTQYF,TGCAGTGCCATAGCGGGTACAGATACGCAGTATTTT
TRBV20-1,-,-,TRBJ2-7,CSARDKTGAYEQYF,TGCAGTGCTAGAGATAAGACAGGAGCCTACGAGCAGTACTTC
TRBV3-1,many,-,TRBJ2-5,CASSQEETQYF,TGTGCCAGCAGCCAAGAAGAGACCCAGTACTTC
TRBV4-2,few,TRBD1,TRBJ1-2,CASSLVRGTEYGYTF,TGTGCCAGCAGCCTCGTCCGAGGGACAGAGTATGGCTACACCTTC
TRBV29-1,few,TRBD2,TRBJ2-5,CSVDKVAGGTQYF,TGCAGCGTTGATAAGGTCGCGGGAGGGACCCAGTACTTC
TRBV27,few,TRBD2,TRBJ2-7,CASRTAGRGEQYF,TGTGCCAGCAGGACGGCCGGGAGGGGCGAGCAGTACTTC